Included here is one T cell receptor beta chain sequence, with context. The data belong to a study of blood T cell repertoires in COVID-19. The CDR3 has 16 residues. The germline gives CDR1 KGHDR, CDR2 SFDVKD. Unmatched junction bases numbered 2, after V lost 3 bases and J lost 0 bases. The data were produced by immunoSEQ multiplex PCR, yet TCRdb's version contains in-frame clones alone and is incomplete. The sample has more than 50,000 clones, 70% to 90% seen once; the top ten hold approximately 16%. The chain uses TRBV24-1 and TRBJ2-1; TRBD1 agrees at 9 bases. The clonotype originates from a human donor in a cohort sampled during active COVID-19. Sequencing was performed on peripheral blood. Here the CDR3 DNA reads TGTGCCACCAGTGATGGGACAGGGAACTCCTACAATGAGCAGTTCTTC. Translated: CATSDGTGNSYNEQFF.